This TCR beta chain is from a study of cytomegalovirus exposure and HLA in healthy donors (dated by TCRdb to about 2017). Background on the whole study: An earlier analysis of approximately 640 of the donors reported more than 250 Gb of sequence data and 120 million or so unique TCR beta sequences from about 200 million T cells. Roughly 300 gigabases of sequencing data and tens of millions of unique TCR sequences were included in an early release covering around 650 HLA-typed donors. Among the approximately 420 genotyped donors, roughly 80% belonged to the genetic ancestry cluster associated with self-reported Caucasian donors. The study aimed to test whether cataloging public T cell receptors could reveal signatures of past pathogen exposure. Using immunosequencing, the study profiled T cell repertoires from 666 subjects and related those repertoires to cytomegalovirus serostatus. In addition to the first cohort of 650 to 800 subjects, a separate validation cohort of over 90 different subjects was used. To predict cytomegalovirus infection status, the study combined high-throughput TCR immunosequencing, statistical association of individual TCRs with disease status, and machine learning. A later analysis re-analyzed previously published TCR beta repertoires from 666 donors and added high-resolution HLA genotyping to study TCR occurrence patterns. Rather than drawing on any new phenotypic data, the later analysis identified candidate immune exposures from TCR beta sequences and the way those sequences occurred across donors. In an earlier analysis of roughly 580 of the donors, high-throughput TCR beta sequencing was used to judge whether each TCR beta V gene segment behaved as functional or pseudogenic. Alongside the repertoire data, information on donor age, sex, ethnicity and CMV serostatus was compiled. Genome-wide SNP genotypes for about 60% of the roughly 670 donors were used in a later genetic analysis, which treated that subset as a discovery cohort. All discovery cohort repertoires had been generated using a single sequencing platform. HLA typing covered class I and class II loci at four-digit resolution. The number of donors typed differed by locus, with roughly 629-640 for A, B, C, DRB1 and DQB1, 522 for DQA1, 606 for DPA1, and 400 to 490 for DPB1. Because of strong linkage in the cohort, roughly five DR-DQ haplotypes were treated as single units for association and clustering. On average, roughly 240,000 unique TCR beta nucleotide sequences were sequenced per donor among several hundred genotyped donors of the cohort, with roughly a sixth of those sequences being non-productive. What the authors observed across the whole study: Compared with the 666-donor mean, donors in an Asian-associated ancestry cluster had fewer N-insertions in productive TCRs, according to a later genetic analysis. Specific HLA alleles were associated with 15,000 to 20,000 TCR beta sequences at a false discovery rate of 0.05 in a later analysis. Roughly uniform sequencing depth across donors was assumed in presence/absence analyses, although this assumption may not hold. HLA typing was unavailable for some donors at each locus, so association tests used only the typed subset. In an earlier analysis of 587 of the donors, most TCR beta V segments appeared in productive rearrangements about 87% or about 30% of the time, broadly matching IMGT annotations. In a later analysis, several top co-occurrence clusters were reported to appear linked to parvovirus B19, influenza, CMV and Epstein-Barr virus. The 87-base-pair reads could not distinguish some IMGT-functional V segments, including TRBV6-2 and TRBV6-3, so those segments were excluded. Compared with equally common non-associated chains, HLA-associated TCR beta chains in a later analysis were more clonally expanded and had lower generation probabilities. A further reported finding was that TCR beta sequences accurately predicted the HLA-A and HLA-B alleles for most subjects in the first cohort. Because counts were too low, more than 15 rarely observed V segments, including chromosome 9 orphons, were left out of the earlier analysis of 500 to 650 of the donors. A cluster of highly shared sequence variants was judged likely to represent a technical artifact of the sequencing pipeline. While some public TCRs were present in many individuals, most TCR sequences turned up only very rarely across donors. The study gave a list of more than 150 TCR beta chains associated with cytomegalovirus. A few of the identified cytomegalovirus-associated TCR beta chains were confirmed in vitro to be specific for cytomegalovirus antigens. An association between a missense DCLRE1C variant and V-gene and J-gene trimming of TCR beta chains was found in a later genetic analysis and replicated in an independent cohort. In this cohort, only TCR beta chains were sequenced, and detectable features were limited by the absence of alpha or paired-chain data. Assigning TCR associations to individual alleles was difficult when HLA alleles, especially DR and DQ, strongly co-occurred. A later analysis found that TCR association rates varied across HLA loci, with DRB1 alleles showing the most associated TCRs and HLA-C alleles the fewest. For the cohort, immune exposure information was limited to CMV serostatus. According to a later analysis, most CMV-associated TCR beta chains appeared to be HLA-restricted, and the HLA associations seemed to be driven largely by CMV exposure. The classifier was reported to diagnose cytomegalovirus status with high specificity and sensitivity in both the original and validation cohorts. It was suggested by the authors that the approach could potentially be generalized to other disease states and immunological phenotypes. Linkage disequilibrium might explain the correlated functional status among segregating V segments, but an unknown experimental factor could not be ruled out.

The cohort was made up of several hundred healthy bone marrow donors. At the time of sampling, every cohort member was nominally healthy, though immune exposures that went unrecorded were likely present. The donor tested CMV seronegative, placing the donor among the roughly 350 seronegative members of the cohort. A peripheral blood sample was provided by each donor, and peripheral blood mononuclear cells were used for TCR beta sequencing. Genomic DNA was extracted from the blood cell samples with the Qiagen DNeasy Blood Extraction Kit. Reading the germline V gene (reference sequence) gives CDR1 MNHNY and CDR2 SVGAGI. V has 5 bases trimmed and J has 4 bases trimmed; junction bases matching no gene number 11. From cysteine to phenylalanine, the CDR3 is 15 amino acids long. Only the CDR3 part of the read is kept: 45 bases, read in frame from the first base. The library was made by the immunoSEQ multiplex PCR assay. The multiplex PCR relied on a mix of 60 forward primers for TCR Vbeta segments and 13 reverse primers for TCR Jbeta segments. Amplification of the CDR3 region of rearranged TCR beta genes was performed with a multiplex PCR assay on genomic DNA. Amplified TCR beta libraries were sequenced as 87-base-pair reads on the Illumina HiSeq System. The paper's data handling went like this. Across the 500 to 850 repertoires, a later analysis counted 75 million to 90 million unique TCR beta chains, 8.5 million to 12 million of which were shared by at least two donors. Raw reads were error-corrected and collapsed into unique sequences with a nearest-neighbor algorithm that merged closely related sequences to remove PCR and sequencing errors. V, D and J gene segments were assigned by aligning CDR3 sequences to IMGT reference sequences. Each retained sequence needed at least a six-nucleotide match to both a V gene segment and a J gene segment. Rearrangements were called productive when the CDR3 lacked stop codons and stayed in frame with V and J; all others were non-productive. CDR3 was defined by IMGT convention, running from the second conserved V-encoded cysteine to the conserved J-encoded phenylalanine. The earlier analysis of roughly 590 of the donors excluded sequences that lacked an unambiguous match to a single V gene segment. In an earlier analysis of 450 to 700 of the donors, V segments were called functional above 56.7% productive rearrangements and were called segregating when the between-donor standard deviation exceeded 5%. A statistical classification framework was built for diagnosing cytomegalovirus status from the catalog of TCR beta chain sequences. A later analysis assigned V and J genes by comparing TCR nucleotide sequences with IMGT/GENE-DB human TR gene sequences. A later analysis assigned CDR3 sequences and most-parsimonious VDJ recombination scenarios with the TCRdist pipeline. In a later analysis, each TCR beta chain was defined by its CDR3 amino acid sequence together with its V-gene family, and reads lacking a unique V-gene family were excluded. A later analysis removed 592 highly shared, low-generation-probability nucleotide sequences to deal with suspected cross-contamination and a sequencing artifact. For each public chain, a later analysis derived a clonal expansion index from normalized ranks of inferred template counts within each repertoire. In a later analysis, generation probabilities were computed with a VDJ recombination model fitted to out-of-frame rearrangements, and the resulting probabilities were checked against IGoR. In a later analysis, hypergeometric tests were used to score TCR-TCR, TCR-HLA and TCR-CMV co-occurrence, with a repertoire-size bias correction applied to TCR pairs. To estimate false discovery rates, a later analysis permuted the HLA or CMV assignments 20 times. In a later analysis, co-occurring TCRs were grouped with DBSCAN, and TCRdist sequence similarity was added when clustering was performed within HLA-allele-positive subsets. Repertoires with fewer than 30,000 or more than 120,000 public chains were left out of co-occurrence clustering, as were five repertoires with anomalous nucleotide sharing. TCRdb carries this immuneACCESS record with in-frame sequences only. Its versions omit some clonotypes, under half of them owing to an unresolved V gene in the studies checked, with the rest unexplained. D and trimming were read from the DNA, whereas the V and J calls and clone size are those reported in that table. This sample holds around 90,000 clones; 78% were observed only once. The ten top clones hold under 4% of the sample.

This clone was seen a handful of times. The specificity of this receptor is unknown. No much larger clonotype is one base removed from it; base qualities were not supplied. Sample: PBMCs. The chain was built from TRBV6-6 and TRBJ2-7; 7 bases in between match TRBD1. This receptor was taken from a woman aged 40 to 50 in good health and CMV-seronegative. The base sequence is TGTGCCAGCAGTCCGCGGACAGGATGGGCTTACGAGCAGTACTTC. Its amino acids are CASSPRTGWAYEQYF.